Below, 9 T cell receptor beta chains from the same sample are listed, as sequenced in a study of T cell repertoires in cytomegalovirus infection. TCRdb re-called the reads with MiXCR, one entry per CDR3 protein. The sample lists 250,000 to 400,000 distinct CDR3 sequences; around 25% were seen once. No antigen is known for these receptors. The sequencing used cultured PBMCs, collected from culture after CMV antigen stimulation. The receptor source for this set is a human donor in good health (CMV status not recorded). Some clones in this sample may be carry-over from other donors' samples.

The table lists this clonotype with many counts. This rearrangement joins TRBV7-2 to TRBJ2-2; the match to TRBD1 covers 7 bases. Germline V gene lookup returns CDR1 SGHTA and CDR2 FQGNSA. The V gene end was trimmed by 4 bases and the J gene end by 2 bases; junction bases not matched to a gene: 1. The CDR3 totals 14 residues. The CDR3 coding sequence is TGTGCCAGCAGCTACAGGGGAAACACCGGGGAGCTGTTTTTT. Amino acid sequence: CASSYRGNTGELFF.

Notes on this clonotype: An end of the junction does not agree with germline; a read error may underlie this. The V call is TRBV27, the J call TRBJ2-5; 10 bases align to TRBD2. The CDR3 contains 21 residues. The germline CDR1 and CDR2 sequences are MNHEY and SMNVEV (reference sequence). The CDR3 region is CASSLSPHLRLAGNHQGTQYF. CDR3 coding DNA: TGTGCCAGCAGTTTATCCCCGCATTTAAGACTAGCGGGTAACCACCAAGGGACCCAGTACTTC.

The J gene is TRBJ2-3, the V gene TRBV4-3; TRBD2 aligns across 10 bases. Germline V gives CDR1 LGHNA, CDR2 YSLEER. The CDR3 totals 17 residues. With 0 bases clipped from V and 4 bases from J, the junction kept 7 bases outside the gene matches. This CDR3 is CASSQDIASGSSDTQYF. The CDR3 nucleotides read TGCGCCAGCAGCCAAGATATAGCTAGCGGGAGCTCAGATACGCAGTATTTT.

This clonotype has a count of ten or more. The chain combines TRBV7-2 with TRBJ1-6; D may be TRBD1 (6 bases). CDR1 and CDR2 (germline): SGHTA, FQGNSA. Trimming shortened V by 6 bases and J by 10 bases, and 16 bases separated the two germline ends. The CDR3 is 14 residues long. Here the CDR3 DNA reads TGTGCCAGCAGATTCCAGGGGTTTCGGTCACCCCTCCACTTT. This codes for CASRFQGFRSPLHF.

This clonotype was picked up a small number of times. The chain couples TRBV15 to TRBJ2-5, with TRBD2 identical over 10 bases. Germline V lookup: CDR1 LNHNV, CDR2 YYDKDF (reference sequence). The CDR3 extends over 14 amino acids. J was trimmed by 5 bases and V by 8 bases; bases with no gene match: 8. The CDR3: CATGLAGVFETQYF. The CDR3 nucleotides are TGTGCCACCGGCCTAGCGGGAGTATTTGAGACCCAGTACTTC.

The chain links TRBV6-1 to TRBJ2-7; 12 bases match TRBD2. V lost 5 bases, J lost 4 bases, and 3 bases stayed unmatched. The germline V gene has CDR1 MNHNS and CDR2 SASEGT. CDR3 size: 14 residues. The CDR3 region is CASSNLAGGYEQYF. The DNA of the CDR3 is TGTGCCAGCAGTAACCTAGCGGGAGGGTACGAGCAGTACTTC.

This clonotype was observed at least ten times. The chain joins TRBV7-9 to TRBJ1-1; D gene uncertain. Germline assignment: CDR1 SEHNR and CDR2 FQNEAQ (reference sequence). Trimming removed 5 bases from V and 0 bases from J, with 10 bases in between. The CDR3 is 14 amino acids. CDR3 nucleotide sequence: TGTGCCAGCAGCCCTCGACAAATGAACACTGAAGCTTTCTTT. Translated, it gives CASSPRQMNTEAFF. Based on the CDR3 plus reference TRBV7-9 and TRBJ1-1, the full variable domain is DTGVSQNPRHKITKRGQNVTFRCDPISEHNRLYWYRQTLGQGPEFLTYFQNEAQLEKSRLLSDRFSAERPKGSFSTLEIQRTEQGDSAMYLCASSPRQMNTEAFFGQGTRLTVV.

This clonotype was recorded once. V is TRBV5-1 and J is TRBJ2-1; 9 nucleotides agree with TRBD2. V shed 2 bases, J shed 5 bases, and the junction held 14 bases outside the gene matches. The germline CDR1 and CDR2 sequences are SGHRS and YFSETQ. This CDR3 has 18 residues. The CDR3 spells CASSFSHLAGRNNNEQFF. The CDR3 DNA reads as TGCGCCAGCAGCTTTTCCCACCTAGCGGGACGGAATAACAATGAGCAGTTCTTC.

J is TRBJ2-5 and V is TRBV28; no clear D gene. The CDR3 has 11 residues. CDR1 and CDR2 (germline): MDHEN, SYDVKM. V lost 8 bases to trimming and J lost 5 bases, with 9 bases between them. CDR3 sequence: CASRRVETQYF. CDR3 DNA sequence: TGTGCCAGCCGTCGGGTTGAGACCCAGTACTTC.